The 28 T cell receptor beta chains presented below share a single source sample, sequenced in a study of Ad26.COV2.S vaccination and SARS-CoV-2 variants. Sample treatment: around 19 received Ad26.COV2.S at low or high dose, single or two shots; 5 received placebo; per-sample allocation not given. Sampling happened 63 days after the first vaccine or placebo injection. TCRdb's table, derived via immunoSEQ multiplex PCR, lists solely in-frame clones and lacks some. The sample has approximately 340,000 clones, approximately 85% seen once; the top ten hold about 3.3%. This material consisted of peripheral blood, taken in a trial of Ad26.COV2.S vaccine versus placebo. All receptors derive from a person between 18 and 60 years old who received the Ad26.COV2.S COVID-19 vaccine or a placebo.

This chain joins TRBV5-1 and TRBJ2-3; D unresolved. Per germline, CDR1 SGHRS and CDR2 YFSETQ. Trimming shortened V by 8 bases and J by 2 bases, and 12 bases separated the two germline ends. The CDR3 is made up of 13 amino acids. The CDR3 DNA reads TGCGCCAGTACCCTTCTTTACACAGATACGCAGTATTTT. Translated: CASTLLYTDTQYF. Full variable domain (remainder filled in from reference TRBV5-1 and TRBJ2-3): KAGVTQTPRYLIKTRGQQVTLSCSPISGHRSVSWYQQTPGQGLQFLFEYFSETQRNKGNFPGRFSGRQFSNSRSEMNVSTLELGDSALYLCASTLLYTDTQYFGPGTRLTVL.

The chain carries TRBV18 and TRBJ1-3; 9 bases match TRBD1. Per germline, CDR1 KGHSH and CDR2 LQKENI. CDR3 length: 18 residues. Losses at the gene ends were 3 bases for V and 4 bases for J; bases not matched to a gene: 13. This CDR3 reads CASSPFFRDRESGNTIYF. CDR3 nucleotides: TGTGCCAGCTCACCTTTCTTCCGGGACAGGGAATCGGGAAACACCATATATTTT.

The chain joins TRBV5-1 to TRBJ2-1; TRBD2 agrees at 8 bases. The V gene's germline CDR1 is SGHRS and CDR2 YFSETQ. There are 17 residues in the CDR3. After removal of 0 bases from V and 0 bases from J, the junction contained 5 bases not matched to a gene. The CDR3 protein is CASSLEGSGSSYNEQFF. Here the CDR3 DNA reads TGCGCCAGCAGCTTGGAGGGGAGCGGGAGCTCCTACAATGAGCAGTTCTTC.

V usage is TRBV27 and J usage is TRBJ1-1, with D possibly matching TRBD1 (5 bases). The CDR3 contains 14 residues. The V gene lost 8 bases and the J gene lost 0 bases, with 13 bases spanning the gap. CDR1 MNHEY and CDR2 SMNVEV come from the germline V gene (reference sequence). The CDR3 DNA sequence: TGTGCCAGCTCAATCGGACACCTGAACACTGAAGCTTTCTTT. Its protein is CASSIGHLNTEAFF.

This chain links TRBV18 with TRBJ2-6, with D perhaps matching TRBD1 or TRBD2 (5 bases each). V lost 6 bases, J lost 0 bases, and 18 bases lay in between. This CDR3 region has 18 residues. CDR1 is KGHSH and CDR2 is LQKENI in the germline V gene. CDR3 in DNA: TGTGCCAGCTCCCGGCCGGGACGGTCAAGCTCTGGGGCCAACGTCCTGACTTTC. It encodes CASSRPGRSSSGANVLTF.

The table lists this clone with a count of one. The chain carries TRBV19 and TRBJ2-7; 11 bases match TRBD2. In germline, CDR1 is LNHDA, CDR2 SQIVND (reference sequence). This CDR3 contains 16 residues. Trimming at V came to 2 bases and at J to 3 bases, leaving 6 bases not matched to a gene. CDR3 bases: TGTGCCAGTAGTATAACCGTAGCGGGGGGGATCTACGAGCAGTACTTC. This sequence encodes CASSITVAGGIYEQYF.

CDR3 sequence (DNA): TGTGCCTGGAGCCTGACAGGAGTCAATGATATCTTCTCCTATAATTCACCCCTCCACTTT. Residues: CAWSLTGVNDIFSYNSPLHF. V gene TRBV30 combines with J gene TRBJ1-6; maybe TRBD1 (6 bases). V was pared by 3 bases and J by 0 bases, with 24 bases between. This CDR3 region has 20 residues. Per the germline V gene, CDR1 is GTSNPN and CDR2 is SVGIG (reference sequence).

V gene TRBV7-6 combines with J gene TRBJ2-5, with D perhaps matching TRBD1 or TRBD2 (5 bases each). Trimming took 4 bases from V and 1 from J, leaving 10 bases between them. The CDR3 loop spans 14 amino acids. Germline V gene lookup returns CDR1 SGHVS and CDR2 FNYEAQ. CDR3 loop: CASSSTRGQETQYF. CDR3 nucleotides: TGTGCCAGCAGCTCAACTAGGGGCCAAGAGACCCAGTACTTC.

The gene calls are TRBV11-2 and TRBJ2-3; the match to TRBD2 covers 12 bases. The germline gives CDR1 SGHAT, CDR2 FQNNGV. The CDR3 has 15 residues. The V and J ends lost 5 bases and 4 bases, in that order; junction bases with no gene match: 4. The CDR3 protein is CASSKLAGGPDTQYF. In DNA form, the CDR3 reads TGTGCCAGCAGCAAACTAGCGGGAGGACCAGATACGCAGTATTTT. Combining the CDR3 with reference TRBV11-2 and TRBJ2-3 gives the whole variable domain EAGVAQSPRYKIIEKRQSVAFWCNPISGHATLYWYQQILGQGPKLLIQFQNNGVVDDSQLPKDRFSAERLKGVDSTLKIQPAKLEDSAVYLCASSKLAGGPDTQYFGPGTRLTVL.

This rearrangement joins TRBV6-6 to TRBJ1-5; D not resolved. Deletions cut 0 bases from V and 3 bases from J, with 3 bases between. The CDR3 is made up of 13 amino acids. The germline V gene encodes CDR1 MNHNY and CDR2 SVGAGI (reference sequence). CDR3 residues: CASSYSINQPQHF. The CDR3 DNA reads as TGTGCCAGCAGTTACTCGATCAATCAGCCCCAGCATTTT.

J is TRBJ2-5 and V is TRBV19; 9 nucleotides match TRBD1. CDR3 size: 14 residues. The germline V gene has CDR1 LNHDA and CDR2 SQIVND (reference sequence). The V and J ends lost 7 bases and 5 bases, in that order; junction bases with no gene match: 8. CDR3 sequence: CASNPGTGRETQYF. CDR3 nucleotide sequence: TGTGCCAGTAACCCCGGGACAGGGAGGGAGACCCAGTACTTC.

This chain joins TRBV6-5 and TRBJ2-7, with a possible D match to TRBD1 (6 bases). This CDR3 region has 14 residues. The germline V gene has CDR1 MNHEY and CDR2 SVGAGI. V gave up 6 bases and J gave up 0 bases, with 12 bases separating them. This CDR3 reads CASRRQADSYEQYF. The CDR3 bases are TGTGCCAGCAGGAGACAGGCCGACTCCTACGAGCAGTACTTC.

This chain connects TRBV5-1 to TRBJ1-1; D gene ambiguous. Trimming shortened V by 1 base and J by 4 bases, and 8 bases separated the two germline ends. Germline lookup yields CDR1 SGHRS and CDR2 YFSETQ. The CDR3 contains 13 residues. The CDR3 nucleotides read TGCGCCAGCAGCTTGCTGGGAATCACTGAAGCTTTCTTT. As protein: CASSLLGITEAFF.

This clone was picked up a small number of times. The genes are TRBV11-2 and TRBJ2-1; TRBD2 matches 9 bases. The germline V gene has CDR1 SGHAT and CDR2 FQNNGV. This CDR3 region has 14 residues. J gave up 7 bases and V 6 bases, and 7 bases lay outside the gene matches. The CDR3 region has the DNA TGTGCCAGCAGTGCACTAGCGGGTTGGAATGAGCAGTTCTTC. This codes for CASSALAGWNEQFF.

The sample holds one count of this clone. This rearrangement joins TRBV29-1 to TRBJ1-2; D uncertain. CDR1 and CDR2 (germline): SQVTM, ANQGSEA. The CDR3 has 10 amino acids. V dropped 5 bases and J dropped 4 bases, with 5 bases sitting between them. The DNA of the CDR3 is TGCAGCGTTCTAAGCTATGGCTACACCTTC. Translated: CSVLSYGYTF.

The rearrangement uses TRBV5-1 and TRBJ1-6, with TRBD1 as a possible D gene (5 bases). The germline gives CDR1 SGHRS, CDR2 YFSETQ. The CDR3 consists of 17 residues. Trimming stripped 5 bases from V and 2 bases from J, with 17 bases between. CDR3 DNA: TGCGCCAGCAGGCCAGGGTCGCTGAGCACCTATAATTCACCCCTCCACTTT. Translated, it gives CASRPGSLSTYNSPLHF.

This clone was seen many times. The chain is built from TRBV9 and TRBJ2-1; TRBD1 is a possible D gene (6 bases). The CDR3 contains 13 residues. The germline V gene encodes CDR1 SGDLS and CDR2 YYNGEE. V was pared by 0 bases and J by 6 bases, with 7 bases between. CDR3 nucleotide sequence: TGTGCCAGCAGCGTAGGACAGGTCAATGAGCAGTTCTTC. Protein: CASSVGQVNEQFF.

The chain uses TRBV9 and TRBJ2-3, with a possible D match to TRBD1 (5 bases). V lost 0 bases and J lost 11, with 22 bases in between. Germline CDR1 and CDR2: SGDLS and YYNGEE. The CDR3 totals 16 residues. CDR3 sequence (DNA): TGTGCCAGCAGCGTAGGGCCTTTTACGTCAGGGTTAGGGCAGTATTTT. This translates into CASSVGPFTSGLGQYF.

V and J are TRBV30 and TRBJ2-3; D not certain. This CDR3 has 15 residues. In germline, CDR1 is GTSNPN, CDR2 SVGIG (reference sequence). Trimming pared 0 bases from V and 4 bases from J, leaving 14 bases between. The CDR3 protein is CAWSVGSSGPDTQYF. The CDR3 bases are TGTGCCTGGAGTGTTGGCTCCTCAGGTCCAGATACGCAGTATTTT.

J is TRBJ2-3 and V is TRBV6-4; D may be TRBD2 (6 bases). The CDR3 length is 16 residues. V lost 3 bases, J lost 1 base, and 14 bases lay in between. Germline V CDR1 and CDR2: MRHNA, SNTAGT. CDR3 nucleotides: TGTGCCAGCAGTGAAGGTGGGGGGAGTGGCACAGATACGCAGTATTTT. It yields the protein CASSEGGGSGTDTQYF.

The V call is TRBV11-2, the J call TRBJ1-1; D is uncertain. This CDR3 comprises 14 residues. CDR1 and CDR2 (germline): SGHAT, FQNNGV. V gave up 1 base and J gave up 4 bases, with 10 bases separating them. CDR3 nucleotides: TGTGCCAGCAGCTTAGGGGCCGTGGTCACTGAAGCTTTCTTT. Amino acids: CASSLGAVVTEAFF.

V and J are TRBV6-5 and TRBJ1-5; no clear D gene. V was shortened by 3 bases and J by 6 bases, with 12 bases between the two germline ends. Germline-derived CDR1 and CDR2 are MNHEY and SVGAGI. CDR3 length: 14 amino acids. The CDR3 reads CASSYTRQAQPQHF. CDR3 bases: TGTGCCAGCAGTTATACCCGGCAGGCTCAGCCCCAGCATTTT.

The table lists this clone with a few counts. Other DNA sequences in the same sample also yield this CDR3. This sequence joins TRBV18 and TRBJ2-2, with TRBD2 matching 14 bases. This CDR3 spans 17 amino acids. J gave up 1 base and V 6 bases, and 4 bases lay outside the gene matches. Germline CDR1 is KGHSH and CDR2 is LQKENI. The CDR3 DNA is TGTGCCAGCTCTCCCGGGACTAGCGGGAGGAACACCGGGGAGCTGTTTTTT. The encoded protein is CASSPGTSGRNTGELFF.

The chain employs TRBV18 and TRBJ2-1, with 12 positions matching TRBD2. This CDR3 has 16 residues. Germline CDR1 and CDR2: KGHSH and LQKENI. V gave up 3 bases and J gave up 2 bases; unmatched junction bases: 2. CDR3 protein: CASSPSSGGAYNEQFF. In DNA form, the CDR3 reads TGTGCCAGCTCACCCTCTAGCGGGGGGGCCTACAATGAGCAGTTCTTC.

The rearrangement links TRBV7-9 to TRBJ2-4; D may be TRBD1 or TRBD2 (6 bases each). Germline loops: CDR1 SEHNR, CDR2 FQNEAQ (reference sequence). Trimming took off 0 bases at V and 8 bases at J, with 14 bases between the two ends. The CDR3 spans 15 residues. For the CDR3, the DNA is TGTGCCAGCAGCTTAGCGCTAACAGGGAGGCACATTCAGTACTTC. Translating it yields CASSLALTGRHIQYF.

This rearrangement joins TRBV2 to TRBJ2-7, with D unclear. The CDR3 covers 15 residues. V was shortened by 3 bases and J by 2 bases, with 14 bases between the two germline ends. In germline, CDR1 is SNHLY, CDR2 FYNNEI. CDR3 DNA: TGTGCCAGCAGTGAGGCCGTGGACCGGACCTACGAGCAGTACTTC. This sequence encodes CASSEAVDRTYEQYF. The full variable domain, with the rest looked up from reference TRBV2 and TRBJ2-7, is EPEVTQTPSHQVTQMGQEVILRCVPISNHLYFYWYRQILGQKVEFLVSFYNNEISEKSEIFDDQFSVERPDGSNFTLKIRSTKLEDSAMYFCASSEAVDRTYEQYFGPGTRLTVT.

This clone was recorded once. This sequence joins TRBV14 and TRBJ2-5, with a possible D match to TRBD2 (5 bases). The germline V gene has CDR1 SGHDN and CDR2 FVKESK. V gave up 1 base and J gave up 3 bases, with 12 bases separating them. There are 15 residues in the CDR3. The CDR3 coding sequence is TGTGCCAGCAGCCAAGGAGCGGCAGCAAAAGAGACCCAGTACTTC. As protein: CASSQGAAAKETQYF.

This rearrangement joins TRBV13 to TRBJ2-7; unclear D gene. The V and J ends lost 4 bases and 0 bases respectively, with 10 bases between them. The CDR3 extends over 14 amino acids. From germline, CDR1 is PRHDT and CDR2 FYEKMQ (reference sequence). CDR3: CASSSGPLSYEQYF. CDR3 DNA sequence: TGTGCCAGCAGCTCCGGACCCCTCTCCTACGAGCAGTACTTC.